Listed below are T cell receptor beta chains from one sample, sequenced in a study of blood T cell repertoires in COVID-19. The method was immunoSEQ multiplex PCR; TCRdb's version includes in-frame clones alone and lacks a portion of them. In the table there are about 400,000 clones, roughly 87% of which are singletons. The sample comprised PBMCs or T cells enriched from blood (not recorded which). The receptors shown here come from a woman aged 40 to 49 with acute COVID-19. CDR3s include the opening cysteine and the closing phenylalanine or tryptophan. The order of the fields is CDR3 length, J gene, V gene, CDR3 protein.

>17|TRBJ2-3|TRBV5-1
CASSLSGSGGITDTQYF
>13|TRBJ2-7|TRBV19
CASSSWDSYEQYF
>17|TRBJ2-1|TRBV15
CATSRKGTALSYNEQFF
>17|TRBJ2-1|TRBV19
CASSIQDRGRSYNEQFF
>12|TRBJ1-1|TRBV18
CASSRDRGKTFF
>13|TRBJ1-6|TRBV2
CASMRVLNSPLHF
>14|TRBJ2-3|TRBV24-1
CATSDRTSRDTQYF
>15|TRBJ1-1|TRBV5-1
CASSLQTGVKAEAFF
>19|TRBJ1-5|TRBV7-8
CASSLGHDGKGGKNQPQHF
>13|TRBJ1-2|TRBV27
CASGQGSNYGYTF
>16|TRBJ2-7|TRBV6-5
CASSYATSGGAYEQYF
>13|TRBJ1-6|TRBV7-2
CASRLFRDSPLHF
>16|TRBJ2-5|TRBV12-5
CASGRISGGAWETQYF
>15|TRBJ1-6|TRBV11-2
CASRRPGLRDSPLHF
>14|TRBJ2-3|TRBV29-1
CSVAGLLTPDTQYF
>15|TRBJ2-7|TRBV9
CASSVGTGASYEQYF
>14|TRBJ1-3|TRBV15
CATSEAGVGNTIYF
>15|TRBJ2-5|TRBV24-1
CATSDPPHREETQYF
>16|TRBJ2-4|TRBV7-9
CASNLAGTGGTNIQYF
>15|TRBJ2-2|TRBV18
CASSPGQGAAGELFF
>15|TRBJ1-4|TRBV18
CASSPSQGWNEKLFF
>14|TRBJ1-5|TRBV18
CASSPGTGNQPQHF
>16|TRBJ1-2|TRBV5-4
CASSPRRDRGGYGYTF
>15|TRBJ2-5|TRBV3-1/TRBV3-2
CASSQIGQAQETQYF
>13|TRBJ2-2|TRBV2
CASSPSGTGELFF
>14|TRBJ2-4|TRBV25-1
CASSELGGRNIQYF
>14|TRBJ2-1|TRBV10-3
CAISDELAYNEQFF
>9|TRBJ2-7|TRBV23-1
CARAYEQYF
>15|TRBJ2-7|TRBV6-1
CASSEYPGGSREQYF
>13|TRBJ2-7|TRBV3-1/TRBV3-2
CASSQGVYYEQYF
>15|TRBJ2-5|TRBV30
CAWRATSGVGETQYF
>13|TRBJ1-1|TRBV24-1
CATKRGKNTEAFF
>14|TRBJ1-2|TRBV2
CATGGGQKNYGYTF
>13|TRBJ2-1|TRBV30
CAWSVEEYNEQFF
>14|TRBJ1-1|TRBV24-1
CATRDSEGFTEAFF
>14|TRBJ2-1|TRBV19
CASSMTGGYNEQFF
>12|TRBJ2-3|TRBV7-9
CASSFAVDTQYF
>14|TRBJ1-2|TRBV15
CATRPGQGRYGYTF
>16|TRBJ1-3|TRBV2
CASSPRQGFSGNTIYF
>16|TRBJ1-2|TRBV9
CASSVGRQGANYGYTF
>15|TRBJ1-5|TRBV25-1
CASSDGQALNQPQHF
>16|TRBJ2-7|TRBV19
CASTPRSGGPLYEQYF
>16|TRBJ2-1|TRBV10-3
CAISETSGGPYNEQFF
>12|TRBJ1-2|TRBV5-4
CASSLGGGGYTF
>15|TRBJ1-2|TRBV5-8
CASSRTGPGNYGYTF
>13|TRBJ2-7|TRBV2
CASSLGQSYEQYF
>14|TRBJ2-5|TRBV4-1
CASSQDGLKETQYF
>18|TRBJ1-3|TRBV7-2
CASSLLGLRGVSGNTIYF
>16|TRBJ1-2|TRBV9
CASSTKMGQGAEGYTF
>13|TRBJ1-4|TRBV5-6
CASSVSGIEKLFF